One and the same sample provided the 28 T cell receptor beta chains below, sequenced in a study of cytomegalovirus exposure and HLA in healthy donors (dated by TCRdb to the late 2010s). The library was made by the immunoSEQ multiplex PCR assay. The multiplex PCR relied on a mix of 60 forward primers for TCR Vbeta segments and 13 reverse primers for TCR Jbeta segments. TCRdb retrieved this table from immuneACCESS and kept in-frame rearrangements only. Not all clones are present; in checked studies, unresolved V genes account for under half, and no reason is known for the remainder. Within this sample are more than 95,000 clones, with more than 60% of them counted one time only. Of the sample, approximately 9.6% falls within the top ten clones. The sample was PBMCs. The receptors originated from a woman aged 45-60 years in good health and CMV-seropositive.

The chain employs TRBV4-1 and TRBJ2-7, with TRBD2 identical over 11 bases. V lost 4 bases, J lost 5 bases, and 10 bases stayed unmatched. Looked up from germline, CDR1 is MGHRA and CDR2 is YSYEKL. The CDR3 is made up of 16 amino acids. The CDR3 sequence is CASSPRYLAGGDEQYF. CDR3 in DNA: TGCGCCAGCAGCCCGCGTTACTTAGCGGGAGGGGACGAGCAGTACTTC.

The chain links TRBV30 to TRBJ2-5, with a possible D match to TRBD1 (5 bases). Judging by the DNA end, TRBJ2-7 fits better; the J call may be wrong. The CDR3 totals 12 residues. Looked up from germline, CDR1 is GTSNPN and CDR2 is SVGIG (reference sequence). The CDR3 region has the DNA TGTGCCTGGAGCACCCAGGGCTACGAGCAGTACTTC. This codes for CAWSTQGYEQYF.

Of note for this clone: Other nucleotide sequences in the sample specify the same CDR3. The rearrangement joins TRBV19 to TRBJ2-7; 7 bases match TRBD1. J was trimmed by 3 bases and V by 4 bases; bases with no gene match: 0. The CDR3 loop spans 12 amino acids. Germline V CDR1 and CDR2: LNHDA, SQIVND (reference sequence). The CDR3 sequence is CASSTGGYEQYF. CDR3 nucleotides: TGTGCCAGTAGTACAGGGGGCTACGAGCAGTACTTC.

This chain links TRBV19 with TRBJ2-3; unclear D gene. The CDR3 spans 13 residues. V was trimmed by 4 bases and J by 1 base, leaving 6 bases between them. Germline values: CDR1 LNHDA, CDR2 SQIVND (reference sequence). The CDR3 sequence is CASSSRGTDTQYF. In DNA form, the CDR3 reads TGTGCCAGTAGTAGCCGGGGCACAGATACGCAGTATTTT.

This sequence joins TRBV9 and TRBJ2-3; 12 bases are a match to TRBD2. The germline V gene has CDR1 SGDLS and CDR2 YYNGEE. The V segment lost 0 bases and the J segment 5 bases; nucleotides outside the gene matches: 7. The CDR3 runs to 17 residues. The DNA for the CDR3 is TGTGCCAGCAGCGTAGGGAGGACTAGCGGGGTTGGAGATACGCAGTATTTT. Amino acids: CASSVGRTSGVGDTQYF. Complete variable domain (other parts from reference TRBV9 and TRBJ2-3): DSGVTQTPKHLITATGQRVTLRCSPRSGDLSVYWYQQSLDQGLQFLIQYYNGEERAKGNILERFSAQQFPDLHSELNLSSLELGDSALYFCASSVGRTSGVGDTQYFGPGTRLTVL.

The chain uses TRBV27 and TRBJ2-3; 7 nucleotides agree with TRBD1. CDR1 and CDR2 from the germline V gene are MNHEY and SMNVEV (reference sequence). This CDR3 region has 17 residues. V shed 5 bases, J shed 0 bases, and the junction held 11 bases outside the gene matches. As DNA, the CDR3 is TGTGCCAGCAGTCCCAACAGGGGACCCGCTAGCACAGATACGCAGTATTTT. Translation gives CASSPNRGPASTDTQYF.

The chain uses TRBV7-3 and TRBJ2-1, with 13 bases fitting TRBD2. CDR3 length: 15 residues. With V trimmed by 10 bases and J by 1 base, 4 bases remained unmatched. Germline V gives CDR1 SGHTA, CDR2 FQGTGA. The CDR3 sequence is CANGTSGVSYNEQFF. DNA of the CDR3: TGTGCCAACGGGACTAGCGGGGTTTCCTACAATGAGCAGTTCTTC.

This clone was seen a few times. The gene calls are TRBV9 and TRBJ2-1, with 8 nucleotides matching TRBD2. Per germline, CDR1 SGDLS and CDR2 YYNGEE. The CDR3 covers 13 residues. V dropped 2 bases and J dropped 7; count of bases not matched to a gene: 2. The CDR3 protein is CASSVPSGNEQFF. CDR3 sequence (DNA): TGTGCCAGCAGCGTCCCTAGCGGGAATGAGCAGTTCTTC. Complete variable domain (other parts from reference TRBV9 and TRBJ2-1): DSGVTQTPKHLITATGQRVTLRCSPRSGDLSVYWYQQSLDQGLQFLIQYYNGEERAKGNILERFSAQQFPDLHSELNLSSLELGDSALYFCASSVPSGNEQFFGPGTRLTVL.

V usage is TRBV7-3 and J usage is TRBJ2-1, with a tentative D call TRBD2 (5 bases). This CDR3 has 16 amino acids. Trimming pared 1 base from V and 6 bases from J, leaving 16 bases between. CDR1 and CDR2 from the germline V gene are SGHTA and FQGTGA. The CDR3: CASSLKWTDTINEQFF. CDR3 DNA: TGTGCCAGCAGCTTAAAATGGACTGACACAATCAATGAGCAGTTCTTC.

This clone has just one count. J is TRBJ2-2 and V is TRBV9, with TRBD2 as a possible D gene (5 bases). V lost 3 bases and J lost 0, with 9 bases in between. Germline CDR1 is SGDLS and CDR2 is YYNGEE. This CDR3 region has 15 residues. The CDR3 region has the DNA TGTGCCAGCAGCGCCCGAGGGCCGAACACCGGGGAGCTGTTTTTT. It specifies CASSARGPNTGELFF.

This clone showed up just once. The V and J genes are TRBV27 and TRBJ1-2, with TRBD1 as a possible D gene (6 bases). V was shortened by 5 bases and J by 2 bases, with 12 bases between the two germline ends. Germline V lookup: CDR1 MNHEY, CDR2 SMNVEV (reference sequence). CDR3 length: 14 amino acids. The CDR3 here is CASSRGWGNYGYTF. Here the CDR3 DNA reads TGTGCCAGCAGTAGGGGGTGGGGCAACTATGGCTACACCTTC.

The chain has TRBV11-1 and TRBJ2-3; tentatively, D is TRBD1 (6 bases). The V and J ends lost 6 bases and 4 bases respectively, with 11 bases between them. Germline CDR1 reads SGHAT; CDR2 reads FQDESV (reference sequence). The CDR3 runs 13 residues. The CDR3 is CASREQGPDTQYF. The DNA of the CDR3 is TGTGCCAGCAGGGAACAGGGCCCAGATACGCAGTATTTT.

V and J are TRBV7-9 and TRBJ2-7; D is unresolved. The CDR3 is made up of 12 amino acids. Trimming pared 5 bases from V and 2 bases from J, leaving 7 bases between. The germline gives CDR1 SEHNR, CDR2 FQNEAQ (reference sequence). CDR3 amino acids: CASSRDPYEQYF. Written as DNA, the CDR3 is TGTGCCAGCAGCCGAGATCCCTACGAGCAGTACTTC. The variable domain in full, with the rest retrieved from reference TRBV7-9 and TRBJ2-7, is DTGVSQNPRHKITKRGQNVTFRCDPISEHNRLYWYRQTLGQGPEFLTYFQNEAQLEKSRLLSDRFSAERPKGSFSTLEIQRTEQGDSAMYLCASSRDPYEQYFGPGTRLTVT.

The V call is TRBV30, the J call TRBJ1-1, with D possibly being TRBD1 (6 bases). Germline CDR1 is GTSNPN and CDR2 is SVGIG (reference sequence). The CDR3 contains 14 residues. V was clipped by 3 bases and J by 1 base, with 12 bases between them. DNA of the CDR3: TGTGCCTGGAGCCCGGGACAAAGGAACACTGAAGCTTTCTTT. Protein product: CAWSPGQRNTEAFF.

This clone was recorded a few times. Written as DNA, the CDR3 is TGTGCCAGCTCCCCAGGCACAGGCGCCTACGAGCAGTACTTC. It translates to CASSPGTGAYEQYF. The V gene is TRBV18, the J gene TRBJ2-7, with D perhaps TRBD1 (5 bases). Germline V gene lookup returns CDR1 KGHSH and CDR2 LQKENI. V lost 6 bases and J lost 2, with 14 bases in between. This CDR3 region has 14 residues.

On this clone itself: The sample carries other DNA sequences with the same CDR3. The rearrangement links TRBV2 to TRBJ2-3; the match to TRBD1 covers 10 bases. With V trimmed by 6 bases and J by 3 bases, 3 bases remained unmatched. The CDR3 has 14 residues. Looked up from germline, CDR1 is SNHLY and CDR2 is FYNNEI. The CDR3 here is CASSRDRGTDTQYF. DNA for the CDR3: TGTGCCAGCAGCAGGGACAGGGGTACAGATACGCAGTATTTT. The variable domain in full, with the rest retrieved from reference TRBV2 and TRBJ2-3, is EPEVTQTPSHQVTQMGQEVILRCVPISNHLYFYWYRQILGQKVEFLVSFYNNEISEKSEIFDDQFSVERPDGSNFTLKIRSTKLEDSAMYFCASSRDRGTDTQYFGPGTRLTVL.

The V call is TRBV7-2, the J call TRBJ2-1; D may be TRBD1 (6 bases). The CDR3 has 14 residues. Between the trimmed V and J ends, which lost 8 bases and 3 bases, there was a span of 14 bases. Per the germline V gene, CDR1 is SGHTA and CDR2 is FQGNSA. CDR3 bases: TGTGCCAGCCATACAGGGTCGATCTACAATGAGCAGTTCTTC. Translation gives CASHTGSIYNEQFF.

This sequence joins TRBV11-2 and TRBJ2-1, with a weak D call TRBD1 (5 bases). Germline V gene lookup returns CDR1 SGHAT and CDR2 FQNNGV. The CDR3 spans 14 residues. V lost 5 bases and J lost 9, with 17 bases in between. The CDR3: CASSPGIENREQFF. The CDR3, as DNA: TGTGCCAGCAGCCCAGGGATAGAGAATCGTGAGCAGTTCTTC. Full variable domain (rest looked up from reference TRBV11-2 and TRBJ2-1): EAGVAQSPRYKIIEKRQSVAFWCNPISGHATLYWYQQILGQGPKLLIQFQNNGVVDDSQLPKDRFSAERLKGVDSTLKIQPAKLEDSAVYLCASSPGIENREQFFGPGTRLTVL.

This CDR3 reads CASEAASGNFYEQYF. CDR3 DNA sequence: TGTGCCAGCGAGGCTGCTAGCGGGAATTTCTACGAGCAGTACTTC. The V call is TRBV2, the J call TRBJ2-7; 9 bases fit TRBD2. The CDR3 has 15 residues. Trimming at V came to 8 bases and at J to 3 bases, leaving 11 bases not matched to a gene. Germline CDR1 and CDR2: SNHLY and FYNNEI.

J is TRBJ1-5 and V is TRBV23-1; 7 nucleotides match TRBD1. TRBV23-1 is an ORF, and what it does is uncertain. The J segment lost 6 bases and the V segment lost 0 bases, leaving 23 bases of the junction unmatched. This CDR3 has 21 residues. The CDR3 DNA follows: TGCGCCAGCAGTCAATCGGCGCGGCATTCTGGGACAGCCGGAGGGAGTCAGCCCCAGCATTTT. Translated: CASSQSARHSGTAGGSQPQHF.

V and J are TRBV7-3 and TRBJ2-7, with a weak D call TRBD1 (6 bases). Trimming left V 3 bases short and J 3 bases short, with 12 bases between. This CDR3 region has 14 residues. Germline CDR1 reads SGHTA; CDR2 reads FQGTGA. The CDR3 DNA sequence: TGTGCCAGCAGCTTCGGCAGGGGCGGCTACGAGCAGTACTTC. Translation: CASSFGRGGYEQYF. The full variable domain, in which reference TRBV7-3 and TRBJ2-7 provide the parts outside the CDR3, is GAGVSQTPSNKVTEKGKYVELRCDPISGHTALYWYRQSLGQGPEFLIYFQGTGAADDSGLPNDRFFAVRPEGSVSTLKIQRTERGDSAVYLCASSFGRGGYEQYFGPGTRLTVT.

Concerning this clone: One junction end disagrees with the germline gene, perhaps due to a read error. The J gene is TRBJ2-1, the V gene TRBV7-9; 11 bases match TRBD2. The CDR3 is made up of 17 amino acids. Germline V gene data show CDR1 as SEHNR and CDR2 as FQNEAQ (reference sequence). The CDR3 bases are TGTTCCAGCAGCTTGGGGACTAGCGGTGGGAGGTACAATGAGCAGTTCTTC. Encoded protein: CSSSLGTSGGRYNEQFF.

The J gene is TRBJ2-6, the V gene TRBV5-1; D possibly corresponds to TRBD1 (6 bases). The CDR3 extends over 18 amino acids. Germline V gene sequence: CDR1 SGHRS, CDR2 YFSETQ. V was pared by 4 bases and J by 2 bases, with 19 bases between. The CDR3 nucleotides are TGCGCCAGCAGCCCTATCCCCCTACAGGGACCTGGGGCCAACGTCCTGACTTTC. As protein: CASSPIPLQGPGANVLTF.

The chain's CDR3 is CASSQRLAGGSWFYNEQFF. The CDR3 region has the DNA TGTGCCAGCAGCCAGAGACTAGCGGGAGGGAGTTGGTTCTACAATGAGCAGTTCTTC. The chain links TRBV4-2 to TRBJ2-1; 14 positions agree with TRBD2. The CDR3 length is 19 residues. CDR1 and CDR2 (germline): LGHNA, YNFKEQ. J gave up 3 bases and V 3 bases, and 10 bases lay outside the gene matches.

This chain joins TRBV5-1 and TRBJ2-1; 9 nucleotides line up with TRBD2. Germline V lookup: CDR1 SGHRS, CDR2 YFSETQ. The CDR3 length is 18 residues. The V gene end was trimmed by 4 bases and the J gene end by 0 bases; junction bases not matched to a gene: 11. CDR3 nucleotides: TGCGCCAGCAGCCCGGGGACTAGCCGTTGGAGCTCCTACAATGAGCAGTTCTTC. Encoded protein: CASSPGTSRWSSYNEQFF.

The chain uses TRBV5-1 and TRBJ2-3; D possibly corresponds to TRBD1 (5 bases). V was cut by 2 bases and J by 2 bases, with 12 bases left in between. This CDR3 is 15 amino acids long. Germline values: CDR1 SGHRS, CDR2 YFSETQ. The CDR3 reads CASSFRETSTDTQYF. The CDR3 bases are TGCGCCAGCAGCTTCAGGGAAACTTCCACAGATACGCAGTATTTT. Full variable domain (rest looked up from reference TRBV5-1 and TRBJ2-3): KAGVTQTPRYLIKTRGQQVTLSCSPISGHRSVSWYQQTPGQGLQFLFEYFSETQRNKGNFPGRFSGRQFSNSRSEMNVSTLELGDSALYLCASSFRETSTDTQYFGPGTRLTVL.

The gene calls are TRBV10-3 and TRBJ1-4; TRBD1 agrees at 7 bases. Germline lookup yields CDR1 ENHRY and CDR2 SYGVKD. The ends lost 6 bases at V and 8 bases at J; junction bases unmatched: 9. The CDR3 spans 14 residues. CDR3: CAISVDRAREKLFF. The CDR3 DNA reads TGTGCCATCAGCGTCGACAGGGCGAGGGAAAAACTGTTTTTT.

This clone was seen only a few times. The chain carries TRBV18 and TRBJ1-6; D possibly corresponds to TRBD1 (6 bases). Germline V gives CDR1 KGHSH, CDR2 LQKENI. The CDR3 loop spans 18 amino acids. V shed 3 bases and J shed 7 bases, with 22 bases lying between them. In DNA, the CDR3 is TGTGCCAGCTCACCTCGACCAGGGGAGGGGTCGGCCAATTCACCCCTCCACTTT. As protein: CASSPRPGEGSANSPLHF.